This record covers a single TCR beta chain. Trimming took 5 bases from V and 0 from J; bases not matched to a gene: 4. The CDR3 sequence is 15 residues long. Germline assignment: CDR1 LNHDA and CDR2 SQIVND (reference sequence). This sample is part of a study of blood T cell repertoires in COVID-19. Background on the study: PBMCs, B-cell-depleted T cells, or T cells were the source of the cDNA or gDNA that made up the material.

Per the study methods: Researchers report that nucleated cell counts were estimated from reference gene primer amplification. TCRdb's table, derived via immunoSEQ multiplex PCR, lists solely in-frame clones and lacks some. The V and J calls and clone size were taken over from that table, and D and trimming were inferred from the DNA. This table holds fewer than 350,000 clones, approximately 81% found once. The J gene is TRBJ1-1, the V gene TRBV19; 9 nucleotides line up with TRBD1. The TCR comes from a woman in her sixties with active or convalescent COVID-19. Sequencing used peripheral blood. The CDR3 spells CASSGGQGLNTEAFF. The CDR3 coding sequence is TGTGCCAGTAGTGGTGGACAGGGGCTGAACACTGAAGCTTTCTTT.